This passage covers 4 T cell receptor beta chains from one sample sequenced in a study of T cells in Graves' hyperthyroidism and ophthalmopathy. Template material for amplifying TCR beta CDR3 regions consisted of RNA transcripts. Initially, a first-round RT-PCR of the TCR CDR3 employed the HTBI primer set. TCRdb passed the multiplex PCR reads through MiXCR, listing each CDR3 protein once. The table includes some 620,000 distinct CDR3 sequences, 15% to 20% detected once. The sample consisted of blood. These receptors were obtained from a woman in her 30s with Graves' hyperthyroidism.

This clonotype was recorded many times. The V and J genes are TRBV28 and TRBJ2-7; no definite D call. Germline CDR1 is MDHEN and CDR2 is SYDVKM. V lost 2 bases, J lost 7 bases, and 9 bases lay in between. The CDR3 has 12 amino acids. CDR3 bases: TGTGCCAGCAGTTTAAAAGGGATGGAGCAGTACTTC. Its protein is CASSLKGMEQYF.

This clonotype was counted at least ten times. CDR3 sequence (DNA): TGTGCCAGCAGTGAAATAGCGGGAGCCGTAGAGACCCAGTACTTC. Its protein is CASSEIAGAVETQYF. The V gene is TRBV2, the J gene TRBJ2-5; 9 bases line up with TRBD2. The germline gives CDR1 SNHLY, CDR2 FYNNEI. Trimming cost V 2 bases and J 4 bases; bases outside gene matches: 5. This CDR3 is 15 amino acids long.

This clonotype was found a few times. A read error is possible here, since a much larger clone lies one base away. The chain has TRBV3-1 and TRBJ1-2; a possible D gene is TRBD1 (6 bases). There are 13 residues in the CDR3. V lost 7 bases to trimming and J lost 7 bases, with 16 bases between them. From germline, CDR1 is LGHDT and CDR2 YNNKEL (reference sequence). The CDR3 loop is CASTSQGCGGYTF. The CDR3 bases are TGTGCCAGCACCTCACAGGGCTGCGGTGGCTACACCTTC.

This clonotype has a handful of counts. Sequence at one end of the junction differs from germline and may be a read error. V gene TRBV6-1 combines with J gene TRBJ1-2; D is unclear. The CDR3 sequence is 11 residues long. Germline assignment: CDR1 MNHNS and CDR2 SASEGT. CDR3 sequence: CASSQAVGYTF. The DNA for the CDR3 is TGTGCCAGCAGTCAAGCAGTTGGCTACACCTTC.